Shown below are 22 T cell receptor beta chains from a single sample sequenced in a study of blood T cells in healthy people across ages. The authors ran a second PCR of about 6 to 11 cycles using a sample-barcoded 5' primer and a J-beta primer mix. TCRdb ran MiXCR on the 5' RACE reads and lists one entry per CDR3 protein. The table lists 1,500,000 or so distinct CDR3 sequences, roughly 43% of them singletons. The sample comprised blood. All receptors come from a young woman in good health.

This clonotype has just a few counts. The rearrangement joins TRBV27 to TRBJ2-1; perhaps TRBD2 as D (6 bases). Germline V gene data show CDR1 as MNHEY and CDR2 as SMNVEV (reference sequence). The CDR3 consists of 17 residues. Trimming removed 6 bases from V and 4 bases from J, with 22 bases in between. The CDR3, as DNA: TGTGCCAGCAGACCGCTAGCGCTCTCCGCGGGGTACAATGAGCAGTTCTTC. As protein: CASRPLALSAGYNEQFF.

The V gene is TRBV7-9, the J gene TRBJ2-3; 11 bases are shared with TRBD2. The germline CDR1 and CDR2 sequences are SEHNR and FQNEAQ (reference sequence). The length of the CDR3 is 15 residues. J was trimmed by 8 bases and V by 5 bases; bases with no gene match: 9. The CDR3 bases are TGTGCCAGCAGCCTTAGCGGGAGGGCCGTTGTTACGCAGTATTTT. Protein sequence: CASSLSGRAVVTQYF.

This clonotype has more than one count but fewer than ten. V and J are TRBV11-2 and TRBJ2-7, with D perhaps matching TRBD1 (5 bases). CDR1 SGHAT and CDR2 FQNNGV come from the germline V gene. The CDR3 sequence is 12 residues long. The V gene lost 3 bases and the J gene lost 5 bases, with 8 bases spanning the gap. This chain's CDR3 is CASSFRQHEQYF. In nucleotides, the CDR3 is TGTGCCAGCAGCTTCAGACAGCACGAGCAGTACTTC.

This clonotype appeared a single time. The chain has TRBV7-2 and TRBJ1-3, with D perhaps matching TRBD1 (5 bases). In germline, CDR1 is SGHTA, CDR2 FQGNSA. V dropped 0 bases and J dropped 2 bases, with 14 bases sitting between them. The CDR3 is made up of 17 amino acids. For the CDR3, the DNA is TGTGCCAGCAGCTTAGCAGGTGGGGGAGCTACTGGAAACACCATATATTTT. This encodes CASSLAGGGATGNTIYF.

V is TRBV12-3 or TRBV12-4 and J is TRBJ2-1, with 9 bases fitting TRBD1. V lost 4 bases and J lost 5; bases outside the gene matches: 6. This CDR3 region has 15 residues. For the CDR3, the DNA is TGTGCCAGCAGTTACGGGACAGGGCGGAACAATGAGCAGTTCTTC. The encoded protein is CASSYGTGRNNEQFF.

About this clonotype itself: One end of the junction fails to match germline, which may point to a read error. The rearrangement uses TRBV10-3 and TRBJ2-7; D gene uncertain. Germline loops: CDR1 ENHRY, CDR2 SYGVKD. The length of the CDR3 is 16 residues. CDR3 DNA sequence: TGTGCCGTCAGTGAGCCCGATCAGACGAGCTCCTACGAGCAGTACTTC. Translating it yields CAVSEPDQTSSYEQYF.

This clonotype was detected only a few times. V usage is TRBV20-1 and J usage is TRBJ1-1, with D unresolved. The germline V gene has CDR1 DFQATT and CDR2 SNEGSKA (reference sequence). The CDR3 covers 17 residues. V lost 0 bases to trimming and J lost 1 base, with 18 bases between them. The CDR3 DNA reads TGCAGTGCTAGAGAGAGAGGACTTCTTCCTAAGAACACTGAAGCTTTCTTT. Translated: CSARERGLLPKNTEAFF.

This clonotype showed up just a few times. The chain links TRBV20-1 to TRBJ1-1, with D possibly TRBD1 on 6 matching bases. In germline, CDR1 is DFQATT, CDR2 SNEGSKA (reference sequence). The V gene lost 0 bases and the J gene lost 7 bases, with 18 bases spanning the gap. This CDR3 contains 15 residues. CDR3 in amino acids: CSARDYGRGSNEAFF. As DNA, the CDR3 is TGCAGTGCTAGAGATTATGGCAGGGGCTCCAATGAAGCTTTCTTT.

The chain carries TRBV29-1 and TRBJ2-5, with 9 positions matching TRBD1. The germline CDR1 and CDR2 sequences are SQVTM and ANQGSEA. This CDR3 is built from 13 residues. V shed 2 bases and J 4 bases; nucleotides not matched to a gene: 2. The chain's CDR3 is CSVEPDRGETQYF. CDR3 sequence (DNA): TGCAGCGTTGAACCGGACAGGGGAGAGACCCAGTACTTC. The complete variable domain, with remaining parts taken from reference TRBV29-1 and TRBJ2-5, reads SAVISQKPSRDICQRGTSLTIQCQVDSQVTMMFWYRQQPGQSLTLIATANQGSEATYESGFVIDKFPISRPNLTFSTLTVSNMSPEDSSIYLCSVEPDRGETQYFGPGTRLLVL.

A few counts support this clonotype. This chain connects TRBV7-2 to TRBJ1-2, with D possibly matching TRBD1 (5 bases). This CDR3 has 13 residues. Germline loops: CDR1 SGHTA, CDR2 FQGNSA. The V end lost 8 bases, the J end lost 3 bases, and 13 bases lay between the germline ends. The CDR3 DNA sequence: TGTGCCAGCGCAGGGTTTGTAGACTATGGCTACACCTTC. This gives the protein CASAGFVDYGYTF.

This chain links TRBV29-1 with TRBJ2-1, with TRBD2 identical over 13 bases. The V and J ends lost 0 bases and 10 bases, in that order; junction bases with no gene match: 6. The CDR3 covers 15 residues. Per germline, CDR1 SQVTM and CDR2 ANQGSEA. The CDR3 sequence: CSVEEGLAGVVEQFF. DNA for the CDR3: TGCAGCGTTGAAGAAGGACTAGCGGGAGTGGTGGAGCAGTTCTTC.

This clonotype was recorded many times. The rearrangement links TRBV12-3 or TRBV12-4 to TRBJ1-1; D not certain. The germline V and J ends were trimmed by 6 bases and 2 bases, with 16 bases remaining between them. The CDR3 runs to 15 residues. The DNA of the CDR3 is TGTGCCAGCAGCCCTAACGTTGGGAAAAACACTGAAGCTTTCTTT. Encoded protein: CASSPNVGKNTEAFF.

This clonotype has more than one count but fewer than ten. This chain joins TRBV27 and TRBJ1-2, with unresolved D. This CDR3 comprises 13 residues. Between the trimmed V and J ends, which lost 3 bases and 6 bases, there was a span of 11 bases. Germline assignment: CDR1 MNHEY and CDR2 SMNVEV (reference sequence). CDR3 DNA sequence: TGTGCCAGCAGTTTCAGCCAATCCCATGGCTACACCTTC. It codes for CASSFSQSHGYTF.

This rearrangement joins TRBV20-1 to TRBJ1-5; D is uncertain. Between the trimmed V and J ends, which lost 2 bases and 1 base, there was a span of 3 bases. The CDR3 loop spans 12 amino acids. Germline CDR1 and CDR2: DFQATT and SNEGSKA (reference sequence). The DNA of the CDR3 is TGCAGTGCTAGACCCAGCAATCAGCCCCAGCATTTT. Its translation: CSARPSNQPQHF.

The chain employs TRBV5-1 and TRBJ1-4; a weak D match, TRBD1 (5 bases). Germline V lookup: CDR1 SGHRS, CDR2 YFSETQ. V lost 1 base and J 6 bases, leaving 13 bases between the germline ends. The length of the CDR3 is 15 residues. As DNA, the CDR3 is TGCGCCAGCAGCTTGTACGGGACTAGCGATGAAAAACTGTTTTTT. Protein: CASSLYGTSDEKLFF.

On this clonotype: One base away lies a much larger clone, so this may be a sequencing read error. The CDR3 sequence is CAGSEGAGYGYTF. The CDR3 nucleotides read TGTGCCGGCAGTGAAGGCGCGGGCTATGGCTACACCTTC. The J gene is TRBJ1-2, the V gene TRBV25-1; D gene uncertain. The CDR3 runs to 13 residues. CDR1 MGHDK and CDR2 SYGVNS come from the germline V gene.

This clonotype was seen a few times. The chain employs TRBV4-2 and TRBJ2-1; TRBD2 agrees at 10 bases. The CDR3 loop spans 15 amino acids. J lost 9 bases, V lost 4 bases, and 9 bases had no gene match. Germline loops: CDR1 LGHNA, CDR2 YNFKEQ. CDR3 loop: CASSPSGSLMREQFF. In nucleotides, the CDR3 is TGTGCCAGCAGCCCTAGCGGGAGCTTAATGCGTGAGCAGTTCTTC.

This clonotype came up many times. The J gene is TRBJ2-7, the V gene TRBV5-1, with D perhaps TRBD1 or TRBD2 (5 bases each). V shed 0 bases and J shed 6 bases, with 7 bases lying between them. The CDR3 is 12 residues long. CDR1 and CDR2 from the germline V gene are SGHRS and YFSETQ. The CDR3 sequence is CASSLGGREQYF. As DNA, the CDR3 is TGCGCCAGCAGCTTGGGGGGACGCGAGCAGTACTTC.

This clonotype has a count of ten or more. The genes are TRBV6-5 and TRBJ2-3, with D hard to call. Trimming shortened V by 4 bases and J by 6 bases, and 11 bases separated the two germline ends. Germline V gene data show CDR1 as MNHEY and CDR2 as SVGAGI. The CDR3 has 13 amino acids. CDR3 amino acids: CASSFSFGDTQYF. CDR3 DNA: TGTGCCAGCAGTTTCTCATTTGGGGATACGCAGTATTTT.

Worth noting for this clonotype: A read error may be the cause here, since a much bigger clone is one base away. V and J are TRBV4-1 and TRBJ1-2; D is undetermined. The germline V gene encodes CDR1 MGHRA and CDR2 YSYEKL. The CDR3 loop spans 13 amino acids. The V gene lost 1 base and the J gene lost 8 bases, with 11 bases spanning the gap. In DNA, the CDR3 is TGCGCCAGCAGCCAAGTGGCAGTCTGCGGCTACACCTTC. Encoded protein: CASSQVAVCGYTF.

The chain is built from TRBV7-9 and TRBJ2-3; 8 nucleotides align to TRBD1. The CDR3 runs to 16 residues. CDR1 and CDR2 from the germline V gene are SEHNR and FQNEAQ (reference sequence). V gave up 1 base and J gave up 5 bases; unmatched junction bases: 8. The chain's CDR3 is CASSLGTGGFVDTQYF. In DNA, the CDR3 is TGTGCCAGCAGCTTAGGAACAGGGGGATTCGTAGATACGCAGTATTTT.

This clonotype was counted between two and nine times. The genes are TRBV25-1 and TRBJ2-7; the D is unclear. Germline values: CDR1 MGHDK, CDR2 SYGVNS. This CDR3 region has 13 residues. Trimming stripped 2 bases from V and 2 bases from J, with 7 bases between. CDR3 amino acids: CASSEPRAYEQYF. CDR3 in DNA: TGTGCCAGCAGTGAACCCAGAGCCTACGAGCAGTACTTC.